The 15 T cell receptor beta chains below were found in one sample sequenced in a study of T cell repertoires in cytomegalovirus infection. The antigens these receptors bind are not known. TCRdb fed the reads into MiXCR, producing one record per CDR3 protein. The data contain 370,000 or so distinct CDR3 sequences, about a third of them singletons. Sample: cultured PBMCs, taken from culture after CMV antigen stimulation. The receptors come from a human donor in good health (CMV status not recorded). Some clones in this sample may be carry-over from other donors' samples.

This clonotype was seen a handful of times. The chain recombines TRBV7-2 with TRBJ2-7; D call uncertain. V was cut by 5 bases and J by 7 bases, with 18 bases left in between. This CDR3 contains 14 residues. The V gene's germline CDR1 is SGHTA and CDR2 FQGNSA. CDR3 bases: TGTGCCAGCAGCCCGCGAGGCGGAGCCATTGAGCAGTACGTC. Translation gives CASSPRGGAIEQYV.

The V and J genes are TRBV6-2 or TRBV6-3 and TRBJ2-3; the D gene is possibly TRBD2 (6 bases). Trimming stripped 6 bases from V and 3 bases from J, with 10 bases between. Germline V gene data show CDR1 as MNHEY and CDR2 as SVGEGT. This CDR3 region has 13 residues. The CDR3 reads CASSGSVTDTQYF. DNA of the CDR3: TGTGCCAGCAGCGGGAGTGTAACAGATACGCAGTATTTT.

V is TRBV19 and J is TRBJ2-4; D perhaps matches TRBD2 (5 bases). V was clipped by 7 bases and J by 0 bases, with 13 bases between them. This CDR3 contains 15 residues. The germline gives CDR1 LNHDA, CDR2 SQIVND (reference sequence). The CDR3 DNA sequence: TGTGCCAGTACCGGGGAGAATTTAGCCAAAAACATTCAGTACTTC. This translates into CASTGENLAKNIQYF.

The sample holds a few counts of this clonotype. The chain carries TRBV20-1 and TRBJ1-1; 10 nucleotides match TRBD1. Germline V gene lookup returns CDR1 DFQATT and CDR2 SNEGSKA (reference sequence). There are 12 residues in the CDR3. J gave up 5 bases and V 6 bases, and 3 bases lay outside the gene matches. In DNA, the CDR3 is TGCAGTGCAAGACAGGGGGCGACTGAAGCTTTCTTT. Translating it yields CSARQGATEAFF.

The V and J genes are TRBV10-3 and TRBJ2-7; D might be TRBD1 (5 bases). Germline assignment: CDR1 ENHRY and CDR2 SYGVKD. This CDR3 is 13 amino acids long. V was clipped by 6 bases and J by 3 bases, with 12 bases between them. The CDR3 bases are TGTGCCATCAGCTCGACAGAGAGCTACGAGCAGTACTTC. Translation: CAISSTESYEQYF.

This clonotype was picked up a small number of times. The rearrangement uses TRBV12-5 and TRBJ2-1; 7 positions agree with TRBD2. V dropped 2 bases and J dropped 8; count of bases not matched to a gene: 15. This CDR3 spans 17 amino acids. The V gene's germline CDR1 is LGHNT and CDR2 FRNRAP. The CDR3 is CASGLIPGTTSPYEQFF. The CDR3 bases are TGTGCTAGTGGTTTGATTCCCGGGACTACCAGTCCGTATGAGCAGTTCTTC.

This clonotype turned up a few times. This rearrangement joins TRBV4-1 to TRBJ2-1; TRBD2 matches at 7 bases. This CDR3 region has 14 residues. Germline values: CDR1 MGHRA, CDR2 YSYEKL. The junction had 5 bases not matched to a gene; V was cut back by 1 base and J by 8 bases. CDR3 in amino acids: CASSQAGTKYEQFF. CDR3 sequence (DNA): TGCGCCAGCAGCCAAGCCGGGACTAAATATGAGCAGTTCTTC.

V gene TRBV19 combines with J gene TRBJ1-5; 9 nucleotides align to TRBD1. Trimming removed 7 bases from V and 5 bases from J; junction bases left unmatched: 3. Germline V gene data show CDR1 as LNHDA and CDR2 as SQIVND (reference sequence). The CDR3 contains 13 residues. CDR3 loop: CASMGQGYQPQHF. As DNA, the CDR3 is TGTGCCAGTATGGGACAGGGATATCAGCCCCAGCATTTT.

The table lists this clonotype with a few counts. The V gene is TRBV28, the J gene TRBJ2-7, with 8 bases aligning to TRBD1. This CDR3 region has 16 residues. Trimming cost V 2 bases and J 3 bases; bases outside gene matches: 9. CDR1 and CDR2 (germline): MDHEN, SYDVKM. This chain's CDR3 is CASSLGAGGFFYEQYF. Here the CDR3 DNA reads TGTGCCAGCAGTTTAGGGGCAGGGGGCTTCTTCTACGAGCAGTACTTC. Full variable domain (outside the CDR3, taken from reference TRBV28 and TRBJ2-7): DVKVTQSSRYLVKRTGEKVFLECVQDMDHENMFWYRQDPGLGLRLIYFSYDVKMKEKGDIPEGYSVSREKKERFSLILESASTNQTSMYLCASSLGAGGFFYEQYFGPGTRLTVT.

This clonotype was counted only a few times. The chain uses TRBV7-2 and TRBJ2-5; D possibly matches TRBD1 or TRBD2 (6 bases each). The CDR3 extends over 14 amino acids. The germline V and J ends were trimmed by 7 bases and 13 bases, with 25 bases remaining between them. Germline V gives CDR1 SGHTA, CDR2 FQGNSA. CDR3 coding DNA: TGTGCCAGCAACGTGGGGGCGGGCGGGGCGCCACGGTACTTC. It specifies CASNVGAGGAPRYF.

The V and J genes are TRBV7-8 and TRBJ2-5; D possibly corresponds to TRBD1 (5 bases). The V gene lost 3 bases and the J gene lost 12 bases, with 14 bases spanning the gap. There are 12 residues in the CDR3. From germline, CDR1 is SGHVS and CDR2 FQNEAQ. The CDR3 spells CASSFASGQEYF. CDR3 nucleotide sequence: TGTGCCAGCAGCTTTGCCTCAGGACAAGAGTACTTC.

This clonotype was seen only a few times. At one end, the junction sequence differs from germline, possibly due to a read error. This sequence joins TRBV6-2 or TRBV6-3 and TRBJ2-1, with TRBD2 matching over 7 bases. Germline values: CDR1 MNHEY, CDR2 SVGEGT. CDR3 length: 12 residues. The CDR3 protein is CASSYAAGERVF. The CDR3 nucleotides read TGTGCCAGCAGTTACGCCGCGGGAGAGAGGGTCTTC.

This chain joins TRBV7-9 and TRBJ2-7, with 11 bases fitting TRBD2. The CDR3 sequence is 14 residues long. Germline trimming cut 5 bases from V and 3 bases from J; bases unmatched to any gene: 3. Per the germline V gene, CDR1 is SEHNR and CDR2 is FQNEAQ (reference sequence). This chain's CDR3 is CASSPTSGDYEQYF. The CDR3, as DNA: TGTGCCAGCAGCCCGACTAGCGGGGACTACGAGCAGTACTTC.

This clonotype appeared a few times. CDR3 amino acids: CASSLQDIGYTF. In DNA form, the CDR3 reads TGTGCCAGCAGCTTACAGGACATTGGCTACACCTTC. The chain recombines TRBV11-3 with TRBJ1-2, with a weak D call TRBD1 (5 bases). Germline CDR1 SGHNT, CDR2 YENEEA. The V gene lost 2 bases and the J gene lost 7 bases, with 8 bases spanning the gap. The CDR3 length is 12 residues. Looking up the rest from reference TRBV11-3 and TRBJ1-2 gives the full variable domain: EAGVVQSPRYKIIEKKQPVAFWCNPISGHNTLYWYLQNLGQGPELLIRYENEEAVDDSQLPKDRFSAERLKGVDSTLKIQPAELGDSAVYLCASSLQDIGYTFGSGTRLTVV.

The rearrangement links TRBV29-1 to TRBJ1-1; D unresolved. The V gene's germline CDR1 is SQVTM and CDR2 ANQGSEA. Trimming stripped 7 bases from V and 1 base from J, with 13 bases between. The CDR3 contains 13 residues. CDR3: CSAESGENTEAFF. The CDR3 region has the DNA TGCAGCGCTGAGTCCGGGGAGAACACTGAAGCTTTCTTT.